These 25 T cell receptor beta chains share one sample of origin, sequenced in a study of blood T cells in healthy people across ages. Through a sample-barcoded 5' primer and a J-beta primer mix, a second PCR was run for 7 to 11 cycles. TCRdb reprocessed the 5' RACE reads with MiXCR, giving one entry per CDR3 protein. This table has some 1.4 million distinct CDR3 sequences, 40% to 50% appearing once. The specimen sequenced was blood. The receptors originated from a woman between 18 and 30 years old in good health.

This clonotype came up a few times. The rearrangement links TRBV13 to TRBJ2-7; tentative D call: TRBD1 (5 bases). Germline V lookup: CDR1 PRHDT, CDR2 FYEKMQ (reference sequence). The CDR3 consists of 14 residues. V lost 5 bases, J lost 3 bases, and 14 bases lay in between. The chain's CDR3 is CASSQGVSVYEQYF. The CDR3 DNA follows: TGTGCCAGCAGCCAGGGTGTTTCGGTCTACGAGCAGTACTTC.

This clonotype was seen a handful of times. This sequence joins TRBV6-1 and TRBJ2-5; no clear D gene. V was clipped by 5 bases and J by 9 bases, with 10 bases between them. The CDR3 is 11 amino acids. Germline lookup yields CDR1 MNHNS and CDR2 SASEGT. CDR3 nucleotides: TGTGCCAGCAGTCCCCTTTCGCCCCAGTACTTC. It encodes CASSPLSPQYF.

This clonotype showed up just a few times. V gene TRBV9 combines with J gene TRBJ2-3, with 7 bases that match TRBD2. Germline assignment: CDR1 SGDLS and CDR2 YYNGEE. There are 15 residues in the CDR3. V lost 2 bases, J lost 0 bases, and 3 bases stayed unmatched. In DNA form, the CDR3 reads TGTGCCAGCAGCGTTGCCGGGAGGAGCACAGATACGCAGTATTTT. This sequence encodes CASSVAGRSTDTQYF. The full variable domain, with the rest looked up from reference TRBV9 and TRBJ2-3, is DSGVTQTPKHLITATGQRVTLRCSPRSGDLSVYWYQQSLDQGLQFLIQYYNGEERAKGNILERFSAQQFPDLHSELNLSSLELGDSALYFCASSVAGRSTDTQYFGPGTRLTVL.

The rearrangement links TRBV3-1 to TRBJ2-1, with D uncertain. Germline CDR1 LGHDT, CDR2 YNNKEL (reference sequence). The CDR3 is 15 amino acids. V was cut by 1 base and J by 2 bases, with 9 bases left in between. CDR3 DNA: TGTGCCAGCAGCCAAGTGGGGAACGCCTACAATGAGCAGTTCTTC. Translated: CASSQVGNAYNEQFF.

The gene calls are TRBV7-9 and TRBJ1-2; D unclear. The CDR3 is made up of 13 amino acids. V dropped 2 bases and J dropped 8 bases, with 12 bases sitting between them. Per the germline V gene, CDR1 is SEHNR and CDR2 is FQNEAQ (reference sequence). This CDR3 reads CASSLSVAGGYTF. The CDR3 DNA is TGTGCCAGCAGCTTAAGTGTGGCCGGCGGCTACACCTTC.

The rearrangement links TRBV9 to TRBJ1-5, with 8 bases that match TRBD1. The CDR3 has 15 residues. With V trimmed by 0 bases and J by 8 bases, 7 bases remained unmatched. Germline-derived CDR1 and CDR2 are SGDLS and YYNGEE. The CDR3 sequence: CASSVGRGQIEPQHF. In nucleotides, the CDR3 is TGTGCCAGCAGCGTAGGCAGGGGGCAGATTGAGCCCCAGCATTTT. Based on the CDR3 plus reference TRBV9 and TRBJ1-5, the full variable domain is DSGVTQTPKHLITATGQRVTLRCSPRSGDLSVYWYQQSLDQGLQFLIQYYNGEERAKGNILERFSAQQFPDLHSELNLSSLELGDSALYFCASSVGRGQIEPQHFGDGTRLSIL.

The V and J genes are TRBV5-1 and TRBJ2-1; a weak D match, TRBD2 (5 bases). Looked up from germline, CDR1 is SGHRS and CDR2 is YFSETQ. V lost 3 bases and J 7 bases, leaving 14 bases between the germline ends. This CDR3 region has 14 residues. CDR3 sequence: CASSSRLSRNEQFF. The CDR3 coding sequence is TGCGCCAGCAGCTCCCGACTAAGCAGGAATGAGCAGTTCTTC.

This clonotype was detected many times. The V gene is TRBV7-2, the J gene TRBJ2-1; TRBD2 matches at 11 bases. With V trimmed by 5 bases and J by 5 bases, 5 bases remained unmatched. This CDR3 region has 15 residues. The germline gives CDR1 SGHTA, CDR2 FQGNSA. DNA for the CDR3: TGTGCCAGCAGCCAACTAGCGGGGGCCAACAATGAGCAGTTCTTC. This gives the protein CASSQLAGANNEQFF. The full variable domain, with the rest looked up from reference TRBV7-2 and TRBJ2-1, is GAGVSQSPSNKVTEKGKDVELRCDPISGHTALYWYRQSLGQGLEFLIYFQGNSAPDKSGLPSDRFSAERTGGSVSTLTIQRTQQEDSAVYLCASSQLAGANNEQFFGPGTRLTVL.

This rearrangement joins TRBV18 to TRBJ2-1; D unresolved. Trimming took 1 base from V and 0 from J, leaving 10 bases between them. This CDR3 comprises 16 residues. Looked up from germline, CDR1 is KGHSH and CDR2 is LQKENI. DNA of the CDR3: TGTGCCAGCTCACCACAGAAACGGAGCTCCTACAATGAGCAGTTCTTC. This translates into CASSPQKRSSYNEQFF. The variable domain in full, completed from reference TRBV18 and TRBJ2-1, reads NAGVMQNPRHLVRRRGQEARLRCSPMKGHSHVYWYRQLPEEGLKFMVYLQKENIIDESGMPKERFSAEFPKEGPSILRIQQVVRGDSAAYFCASSPQKRSSYNEQFFGPGTRLTVL.

V gene TRBV5-1 combines with J gene TRBJ1-2; no definite D call. Germline assignment: CDR1 SGHRS and CDR2 YFSETQ. V was cut by 4 bases and J by 6 bases, with 10 bases left in between. This CDR3 contains 12 residues. The CDR3 is CASSPGRNGYTF. As DNA, the CDR3 is TGCGCCAGCAGCCCCGGGAGGAATGGCTACACCTTC.

The chain combines TRBV30 with TRBJ1-2, with D perhaps TRBD1 (6 bases). In germline, CDR1 is GTSNPN, CDR2 SVGIG (reference sequence). This CDR3 is built from 13 residues. V lost 2 bases and J 4 bases, leaving 11 bases between the germline ends. CDR3 region: CAWSSQGGYGYTF. The CDR3 region has the DNA TGTGCCTGGAGTTCACAGGGTGGCTATGGCTACACCTTC.

The rearrangement links TRBV5-1 to TRBJ1-5; 8 bases are a match to TRBD1. There are 19 residues in the CDR3. The V gene's germline CDR1 is SGHRS and CDR2 YFSETQ. The trim removed 7 bases at V and 0 bases at J, leaving 18 bases unmatched. As DNA, the CDR3 is TGCGCCAGCGCGCTAAGAGGGGGACAGGCGAAGTATAGCAATCAGCCCCAGCATTTT. This codes for CASALRGGQAKYSNQPQHF. The whole variable domain, remainder taken from reference TRBV5-1 and TRBJ1-5, is KAGVTQTPRYLIKTRGQQVTLSCSPISGHRSVSWYQQTPGQGLQFLFEYFSETQRNKGNFPGRFSGRQFSNSRSEMNVSTLELGDSALYLCASALRGGQAKYSNQPQHFGDGTRLSIL.

A note on this clonotype: An end of the junction does not agree with germline; a read error may underlie this. The CDR3 bases are TGTACCAGCAGCGCCCGGGTAGGACTAGCGGGGGGCTACCAAGAGACCCAGTACTTC. This sequence encodes CTSSARVGLAGGYQETQYF. The chain is built from TRBV9 and TRBJ2-7; 14 bases match TRBD2. The tail of the sequence fits TRBJ2-5 better, so the J call may be wrong. CDR3 length: 19 amino acids. In germline, CDR1 is SGDLS, CDR2 YYNGEE.

V gene TRBV6-1 combines with J gene TRBJ2-5; the match to TRBD2 covers 11 bases. CDR3 size: 16 residues. J was trimmed by 6 bases and V by 4 bases; bases with no gene match: 10. Looked up from germline, CDR1 is MNHNS and CDR2 is SASEGT. The CDR3 sequence is CASSGGTSGPGQTQYF. In DNA form, the CDR3 reads TGTGCCAGCAGTGGCGGGACTAGCGGACCGGGGCAGACCCAGTACTTC.

This sequence joins TRBV11-2 and TRBJ1-1; D is unresolved. The V end lost 5 bases, the J end lost 4 bases, and 11 bases lay between the germline ends. CDR1 is SGHAT and CDR2 is FQNNGV in the germline V gene. CDR3 length: 13 amino acids. CDR3 region: CASSPMKGTEAFF. As DNA, the CDR3 is TGTGCCAGCAGCCCCATGAAGGGCACTGAAGCTTTCTTT.

The V call is TRBV2, the J call TRBJ1-1; a possible D gene is TRBD1 (5 bases). The germline gives CDR1 SNHLY, CDR2 FYNNEI. V was pared by 0 bases and J by 0 bases, with 11 bases between. There are 16 residues in the CDR3. The CDR3 DNA is TGTGCCAGCAGTGAAGCGGCAGGGTTCATGAACACTGAAGCTTTCTTT. Encoded protein: CASSEAAGFMNTEAFF.

As regards this clonotype: Sequence at one end of the junction differs from germline and may be a read error. The V gene is TRBV20-1, the J gene TRBJ1-1; D not certain. Germline V lookup: CDR1 DFQATT, CDR2 SNEGSKA (reference sequence). This CDR3 is 14 amino acids long. The CDR3 spells CGARDPPTNTEAFF. Here the CDR3 DNA reads TGCGGTGCTAGAGACCCACCTACGAACACTGAAGCTTTCTTT.

This clonotype has a handful of counts. The chain has TRBV6-1 and TRBJ2-1; D is perhaps TRBD1 (5 bases). V lost 8 bases and J lost 6, with 17 bases in between. Germline loops: CDR1 MNHNS, CDR2 SASEGT. The CDR3 length is 14 residues. The CDR3: CASGRGREGNEQFF. CDR3 DNA: TGTGCCAGCGGTAGGGGCAGGGAAGGCAATGAGCAGTTCTTC.

V is TRBV27 and J is TRBJ1-2, with 8 positions matching TRBD1. V dropped 10 bases and J dropped 8; count of bases not matched to a gene: 12. Germline V gene lookup returns CDR1 MNHEY and CDR2 SMNVEV (reference sequence). This CDR3 comprises 13 residues. CDR3 region: CATTRDRGGGYTF. In DNA, the CDR3 is TGTGCCACCACCCGCGACAGGGGAGGAGGCTACACCTTC.

This clonotype came up a few times. The chain carries TRBV20-1 and TRBJ2-3; D may be TRBD2 (5 bases). The CDR3 contains 17 residues. Looked up from germline, CDR1 is DFQATT and CDR2 is SNEGSKA (reference sequence). Trimming stripped 1 base from V and 2 bases from J, with 19 bases between. The CDR3 coding sequence is TGCAGTGCTAGAGGGGTGGGAGAAGAGACCTCCACAGATACGCAGTATTTT. It is translated as CSARGVGEETSTDTQYF.

CDR3 nucleotide sequence: TGCAGTGCTAGAGATGCGCGGGAAAACACAGATACGCAGTATTTT. Translating it yields CSARDARENTDTQYF. The chain recombines TRBV20-1 with TRBJ2-3; D may be TRBD2 (6 bases). Trimming removed 0 bases at V and 2 bases at J, with 12 bases between. CDR1 is DFQATT and CDR2 is SNEGSKA in the germline V gene (reference sequence). CDR3 length: 15 amino acids.

This clonotype was counted only a few times. CDR3 DNA sequence: TGTGCCACCAGTGATTCCTCAGCCAACCGACGAAATGAGCAGTTCTTC. Encoded protein: CATSDSSANRRNEQFF. V is TRBV24-1 and J is TRBJ2-1; D is uncertain. The ends were cut back, 2 bases at V and 7 bases at J, with 17 bases in the middle. The germline gives CDR1 KGHDR, CDR2 SFDVKD. This CDR3 has 16 residues.

The J gene is TRBJ2-3, the V gene TRBV12-3 or TRBV12-4; D may be TRBD1 or TRBD2 (5 bases each). This CDR3 has 17 residues. V gave up 3 bases and J gave up 4 bases, with 20 bases separating them. The DNA of the CDR3 is TGTGCCAGCAGTTTCGAGGGTTCAGGGATAGTCGCAGATACGCAGTATTTT. Protein product: CASSFEGSGIVADTQYF.

The chain is built from TRBV7-8 and TRBJ1-6; 7 nucleotides align to TRBD1. Trimming removed 4 bases from V and 6 bases from J; junction bases left unmatched: 3. CDR3 length equals 14 residues. Germline assignment: CDR1 SGHVS and CDR2 FQNEAQ. This CDR3 is CASSWGQINSPLHF. In DNA, the CDR3 is TGTGCCAGCAGCTGGGGACAGATTAATTCACCCCTCCACTTT.

This clonotype has more than one count but fewer than ten. The junction departs from germline at one end; a sequencing error may be responsible. The V and J genes are TRBV7-6 and TRBJ1-2, with TRBD1 as a possible D gene (6 bases). The CDR3 consists of 13 residues. In germline, CDR1 is SGHVS, CDR2 FNYEAQ. As DNA, the CDR3 is TGTGCCAGCAGCTTAGGGACAGTGAATGGCTACACCTTT. This gives the protein CASSLGTVNGYTF.